This T cell receptor (beta chain) originates from a study of T cells after yellow fever vaccination. Study findings and constraints: Shared CD4/CD8 clonotypes were a small share, likely from convergent recombination. The bulk population could contribute abundant contaminating clonotypes to FACS-sorted repertoires.

TCRdb re-derived calls from the 5' RACE reads in MiXCR, one entry per CDR3 protein. The data hold hundreds of thousands of distinct CDR3 sequences, with less than 20% observed a single time. V gave up 1 base and J gave up 6 bases; unmatched junction bases: 5. The length of the CDR3 is 14 residues. From germline, CDR1 is MNHEY and CDR2 SMNVEV (reference sequence). On this clonotype: Its antigen is as yet unknown.

The genes are TRBV27 and TRBJ1-1; 7 positions match TRBD1. This clonotype was obtained from a man between 18 and 35 years old who received the YFV17D yellow fever vaccine. Source: PBMCs, taken 4 to 5 days after the first yellow fever vaccination. The CDR3 nucleotides are TGTGCCAGCAGTTTATTAAGGGACAGCGCTGAAGCTTTCTTT. This encodes CASSLLRDSAEAFF.